This TCR beta chain was sequenced during a study of blood T cell repertoires in COVID-19. Overall study: There were acute and convalescent COVID-19 samples, and they came from the United States, Italy and Spain.

Trimming at V came to 5 bases and at J to 7 bases, leaving 8 bases not matched to a gene. The CDR3 has 14 residues. Germline CDR1 MDHEN, CDR2 SYDVKM. Original processing methods: Researchers report that nucleated cell counts were estimated from reference gene primer amplification. TCRdb's copy holds only in-frame clones and misses some; the assay was immunoSEQ multiplex PCR. V, J and clone size derive from that table, while D and trimming were established from the DNA sequence. The sample gives fewer than 200,000 clones, more than 75% of which show up once; 5.5% to 7% is in the top ten. The origin of this receptor is a man aged 40-49 years with active or convalescent COVID-19. V and J are TRBV28 and TRBJ1-3; 7 bases agree with TRBD1. Sequences were obtained from peripheral blood. CDR3 bases: TGTGCCAGCAGTCTAACAGGGGTAACGAACACCATATATTTT. It encodes CASSLTGVTNTIYF.